These 15 T cell receptor beta chains were all obtained from the same sample, sequenced in a study of T-cell memory formation after mild COVID-19. From the 5' RACE reads, TCRdb called clonotypes with MiXCR, one entry per CDR3 protein. The sample carries a few hundred thousand distinct CDR3 sequences, 16% recorded once. The material sequenced was PBMCs or a T cell subset sorted from them (not recorded which). The receptors here all came from a man between 18 and 35 years old who had mild COVID-19 (a few samples of this study predate the infection). Cell type and time point are not known.

This clonotype showed up just a few times. This chain joins TRBV6-6 and TRBJ2-6; D tentatively reads TRBD1 or TRBD2 (5 bases each). The CDR3 runs to 18 residues. Trimming took off 4 bases at V and 3 bases at J, with 19 bases between the two ends. Germline loops: CDR1 MNHNY, CDR2 SVGAGI (reference sequence). The CDR3 sequence is CASSSHGAPSFGANVLTF. The CDR3 nucleotides are TGTGCCAGCAGTTCGCACGGGGCACCTTCTTTTGGGGCCAACGTCCTGACTTTC.

CDR3 DNA sequence: TGCGCCAGCAGCCAACGGGGATGGGACACGGATACGCAGTATTTT. It is translated as CASSQRGWDTDTQYF. The chain combines TRBV4-3 with TRBJ2-3; possibly TRBD1 for D (6 bases). Germline loops: CDR1 LGHNA, CDR2 YSLEER. V was shortened by 2 bases and J by 6 bases, with 15 bases between the two germline ends. The CDR3 has 15 residues.

This clonotype was counted between two and nine times. This sequence joins TRBV2 and TRBJ1-1; D is ambiguous. V lost 2 bases, J lost 4 bases, and 5 bases lay in between. The CDR3 extends over 12 amino acids. CDR1 and CDR2 (germline): SNHLY, FYNNEI. As DNA, the CDR3 is TGTGCCAGCAGTGAATGGGGCACTGAAGCTTTCTTT. It specifies CASSEWGTEAFF. The full variable domain, in which reference TRBV2 and TRBJ1-1 provide the parts outside the CDR3, is EPEVTQTPSHQVTQMGQEVILRCVPISNHLYFYWYRQILGQKVEFLVSFYNNEISEKSEIFDDQFSVERPDGSNFTLKIRSTKLEDSAMYFCASSEWGTEAFFGQGTRLTVV.

Comments on this clonotype: The junction departs from germline at one end; a sequencing error may be responsible. The rearrangement joins TRBV20-1 to TRBJ2-5; TRBD2 agrees at 8 bases. This CDR3 contains 15 residues. Germline values: CDR1 DFQATT, CDR2 SNEGSKA (reference sequence). The CDR3 protein is CSSGLRGGPQETQYF. The CDR3, as DNA: TGCAGTTCAGGGCTCCGGGGGGGGCCCCAAGAGACACAGTACTTC.

The chain employs TRBV10-3 and TRBJ2-3; 9 bases line up with TRBD2. This CDR3 has 15 amino acids. CDR1 is ENHRY and CDR2 is SYGVKD in the germline V gene. Trimming at V came to 3 bases and at J to 2 bases, leaving 3 bases not matched to a gene. Here the CDR3 DNA reads TGTGCCATCAGTGAAGCTAGCGGGGACACAGATACGCAGTATTTT. Translating it yields CAISEASGDTDTQYF.

V and J are TRBV9 and TRBJ2-5; TRBD2 agrees at 11 bases. V dropped 0 bases and J dropped 8; count of bases not matched to a gene: 9. The CDR3 has 16 amino acids. From germline, CDR1 is SGDLS and CDR2 YYNGEE. The chain's CDR3 is CASSVGLAGGPGTQYF. CDR3 nucleotide sequence: TGTGCCAGCAGCGTAGGGCTAGCGGGGGGCCCCGGAACCCAGTACTTC.

This clonotype was seen a handful of times. The chain is built from TRBV7-2 and TRBJ1-3; D is uncertain. This CDR3 spans 17 amino acids. CDR1 is SGHTA and CDR2 is FQGNSA in the germline V gene. V lost 3 bases to trimming and J lost 0 bases, with 15 bases between them. The CDR3 region is CASSFLSGGYSGNTIYF. The CDR3 DNA sequence: TGTGCCAGCAGCTTCCTATCAGGTGGTTACTCTGGAAACACCATATATTTT.

In its sample, this clonotype was seen a few times. The chain combines TRBV30 with TRBJ1-1; D is possibly TRBD1 (5 bases). V gave up 0 bases and J gave up 7 bases, with 12 bases separating them. Per germline, CDR1 GTSNPN and CDR2 SVGIG (reference sequence). This CDR3 spans 13 amino acids. The CDR3 loop reads CAWSVDRGGEAFF. The CDR3 bases are TGTGCCTGGAGTGTAGACAGAGGAGGTGAAGCTTTCTTT.

The chain uses TRBV4-1 and TRBJ2-1, with 9 positions matching TRBD2. CDR1 is MGHRA, CDR2 YSYEKL, per germline. V lost 1 base to trimming and J lost 6 bases; unmatched junction nucleotides: 10. The CDR3 is 17 amino acids. The CDR3 region has the DNA TGCGCCAGCAGCCAAGGTCTGGGCGGGGGGGCACCCAATGAGCAGTTCTTC. This codes for CASSQGLGGGAPNEQFF.

This chain links TRBV7-3 with TRBJ2-1; 9 positions match TRBD1. CDR3 length equals 16 residues. The ends lost 5 bases at V and 2 bases at J; junction bases unmatched: 7. Germline-derived CDR1 and CDR2 are SGHTA and FQGTGA. The CDR3 is CASSPVTGGTYNEQFF. The CDR3 DNA sequence: TGTGCCAGCAGCCCTGTGACAGGGGGGACCTACAATGAGCAGTTCTTC.

This clonotype was counted only a few times. This chain joins TRBV14 and TRBJ1-6; no definite D call. CDR3 length: 17 amino acids. Germline V gene lookup returns CDR1 SGHDN and CDR2 FVKESK. Trimming removed 3 bases from V and 0 bases from J, with 12 bases in between. CDR3 bases: TGTGCCAGCAGCCAGGCAGAAGCGAGCTCCTATAATTCACCCCTCCACTTT. Translating gives CASSQAEASSYNSPLHF.

This clonotype has a count of ten or more. This chain uses TRBV7-9 with TRBJ2-3; D gene uncertain. The V gene's germline CDR1 is SEHNR and CDR2 FQNEAQ (reference sequence). The V end was cut by 1 base, the J end by 1 base, with 6 bases between. The CDR3 consists of 14 residues. The CDR3 DNA sequence: TGTGCCAGCAGCTTAGTAAGCGGCACAGATACGCAGTATTTT. Its translation is CASSLVSGTDTQYF.

This clonotype was counted only a few times. V and J are TRBV5-1 and TRBJ2-2; TRBD2 agrees at 11 bases. The CDR3 has 16 amino acids. The ends lost 5 bases at V and 2 bases at J; junction bases unmatched: 5. Per germline, CDR1 SGHRS and CDR2 YFSETQ. The chain's CDR3 is CASSPGLAENTGELFF. The CDR3, as DNA: TGCGCCAGCAGTCCGGGACTAGCGGAAAACACCGGGGAGCTGTTTTTT. The complete variable domain, with remaining parts taken from reference TRBV5-1 and TRBJ2-2, reads KAGVTQTPRYLIKTRGQQVTLSCSPISGHRSVSWYQQTPGQGLQFLFEYFSETQRNKGNFPGRFSGRQFSNSRSEMNVSTLELGDSALYLCASSPGLAENTGELFFGEGSRLTVL.

This chain connects TRBV7-2 to TRBJ2-7; TRBD2 matches at 10 bases. Trimming removed 5 bases from V and 8 bases from J; junction bases left unmatched: 12. The germline V gene has CDR1 SGHTA and CDR2 FQGNSA. The CDR3 has 15 residues. CDR3 amino acids: CASSPNGSGGSQQYF. DNA for the CDR3: TGTGCCAGCAGCCCTAACGGTAGCGGGGGGTCACAGCAGTACTTC.

This clonotype was counted a few times. V and J are TRBV7-9 and TRBJ1-2, with D perhaps matching TRBD1 (6 bases). The germline V gene encodes CDR1 SEHNR and CDR2 FQNEAQ (reference sequence). V was cut by 3 bases and J by 4 bases, with 18 bases left in between. The CDR3 loop spans 16 amino acids. The CDR3 sequence is CASSFGKGGGAYGYTF. The DNA of the CDR3 is TGTGCCAGCAGCTTCGGGAAAGGTGGGGGCGCCTATGGCTACACCTTC.